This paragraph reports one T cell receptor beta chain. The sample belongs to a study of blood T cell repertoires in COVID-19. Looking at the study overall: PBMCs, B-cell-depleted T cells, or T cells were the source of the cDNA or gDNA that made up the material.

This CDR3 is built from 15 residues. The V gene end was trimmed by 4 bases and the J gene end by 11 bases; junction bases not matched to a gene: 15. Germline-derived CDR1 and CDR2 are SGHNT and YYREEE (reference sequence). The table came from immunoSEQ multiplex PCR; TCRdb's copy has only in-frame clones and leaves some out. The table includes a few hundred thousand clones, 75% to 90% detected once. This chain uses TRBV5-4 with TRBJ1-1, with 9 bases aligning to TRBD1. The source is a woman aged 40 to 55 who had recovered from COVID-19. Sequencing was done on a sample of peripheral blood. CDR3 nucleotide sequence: TGTGCCAGCAGCGTTCCGGGACAGGGTCCCCCTCGGGCTTTCTTT. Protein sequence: CASSVPGQGPPRAFF.